This T cell receptor (beta chain) was retrieved from a study of control samples from healthy donors and cancer patients. TCRdb's table, derived via immunoSEQ multiplex PCR, lists solely in-frame clones and lacks some. Altogether over 100,000 clones are present, around 89% being singletons, with the ten largest covering 15% to 20%. From germline, CDR1 is SEHNR and CDR2 FQNEAQ (reference sequence). Trimming stripped 11 bases from V and 5 bases from J, with 21 bases between. The CDR3 runs 14 residues. The source material was blood. The sequence was obtained from a woman aged 45-59 years in good health. This sequence joins TRBV7-9 and TRBJ1-2; no clear D gene. The CDR3, as DNA: TGTGCCGGTCAAGCAGGACGGGCGAGATATGGCTACACCTTC. It encodes CAGQAGRARYGYTF.